This T cell receptor (beta chain) emerged from a study of identical twins. This clonotype has more than one count but fewer than ten. The CDR3 consists of 13 residues. V was pared by 4 bases and J by 4 bases, with 9 bases between. From germline, CDR1 is SGDLS and CDR2 YYNGEE. TCRdb redid the calling of the 5' RACE reads with MiXCR, one entry per CDR3 protein. The sample shows nearly 200,000 distinct CDR3 sequences, roughly 15% of them seen only once. The same data also contributed to another study, on T cells expressing NK-cell markers. That study reports: Over 5 donors had dominant NKG2C+ clonotypes that comprised roughly 1.0-7.5% of their CD8+ T cells.

What was sequenced was CD8+ T cells sorted from blood. The TCR originated in a young woman in good health. V usage is TRBV9 and J usage is TRBJ2-1, with D unresolved. The CDR3 DNA reads TGTGCCAGCAGCCCCCTGAGGTACAATGAGCAGTTCTTC. As protein: CASSPLRYNEQFF. The complete variable domain, with remaining parts taken from reference TRBV9 and TRBJ2-1, reads DSGVTQTPKHLITATGQRVTLRCSPRSGDLSVYWYQQSLDQGLQFLIQYYNGEERAKGNILERFSAQQFPDLHSELNLSSLELGDSALYFCASSPLRYNEQFFGPGTRLTVL.